This T cell receptor beta chain emerged from a study of cytomegalovirus exposure and HLA in healthy donors (dated by TCRdb to 2016 to 2017). About the investigation overall: A later analysis indicated that the 110 or so validation repertoires were generated on the platform also employed for the 720 or so repertoires of the first cohort. High-throughput TCR immunosequencing, statistical association of individual TCRs with disease status, and machine learning were combined to predict cytomegalovirus infection status. A separate validation cohort of roughly 130 different subjects was used in addition to the 666-subject first cohort. The study aimed to test whether cataloging public T cell receptors could reveal signatures of past pathogen exposure. General findings and caveats noted by the study authors: In both the original and validation cohorts, the classifier was reported to diagnose cytomegalovirus status with high specificity and sensitivity. Of the cluster scores, 90% to 95% were above 0 in a later analysis, which found that TCRs clustered in the first cohort also tended to co-occur in the 95 to 150 validation repertoires. The study gave a list of around 170 TCR beta chains associated with cytomegalovirus. In vitro tests confirmed that a few of the cytomegalovirus-associated TCR beta chains recognize cytomegalovirus antigens. Most TCR sequences were seen in very few donors, while some public TCRs were found in many individuals. According to the authors, the approach could potentially be generalized to other disease states and immunological phenotypes. A later analysis lacked HLA typing for the validation cohort, so it scored co-occurrence in that cohort across all 110 or so repertoires.

Separate from the roughly 650-subject first cohort, the validation cohort of about 120 subjects was the group to which the donors belonged. Comment on this clone: It has no known antigen specificity. No much larger clonotype is one base removed from it; base qualities were not supplied.

The method was the immunoSEQ multiplex PCR assay. The study's processing was this. A statistical classification framework was built to diagnose cytomegalovirus status from the catalog of TCR beta chain sequences. TCRdb obtained this table from immuneACCESS and retained in-frame rearrangements with V and J assigned. These tables miss some clones; where compared with another copy, unresolved V genes account for less than half of the shortfall, and the remainder is unexplained. V and J calls and clone size are as listed in that table; D and trimming were resolved from the DNA. For this sample the table gives tens of thousands of clones, of which 90% were detected only once. Approximately 3% of the sample comes from the top ten. V is pared back by 3 bases and J by 4 bases, with 12 bases lying between the germline termini. The CDR3 sequence holds 14 residues, the cysteine and phenylalanine included. The sequence is cut down to CDR3 DNA, 42 bases in frame from base 1. The germline V gene encodes CDR1 MDHEN and CDR2 SYDVKM.

What was sequenced was PBMCs. The receptor chain draws on TRBV28 and TRBJ1-1; the D gene is possibly TRBD1, with 6 bases matching. The sequence was collected from a man younger than 35 in good health and CMV-seronegative. The DNA reads TGTGCCAGCAGTTTTGGGGGGGCGGGCACTGAAGCTTTCTTT. Translated, it reads CASSFGGAGTEAFF.